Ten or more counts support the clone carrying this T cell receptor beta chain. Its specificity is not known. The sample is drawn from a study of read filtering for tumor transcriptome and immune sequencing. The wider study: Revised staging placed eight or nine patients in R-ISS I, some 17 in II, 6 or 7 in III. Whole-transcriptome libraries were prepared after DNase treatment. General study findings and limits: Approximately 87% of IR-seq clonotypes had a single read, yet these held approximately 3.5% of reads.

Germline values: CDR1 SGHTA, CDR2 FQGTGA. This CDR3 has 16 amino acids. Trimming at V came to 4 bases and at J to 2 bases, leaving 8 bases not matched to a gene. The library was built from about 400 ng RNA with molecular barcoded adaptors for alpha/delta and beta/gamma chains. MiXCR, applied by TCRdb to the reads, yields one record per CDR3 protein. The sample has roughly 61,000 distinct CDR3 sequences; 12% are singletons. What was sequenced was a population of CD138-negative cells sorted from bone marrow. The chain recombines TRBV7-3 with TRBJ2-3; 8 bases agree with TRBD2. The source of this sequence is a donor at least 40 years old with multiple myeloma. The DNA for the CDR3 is TGTGCCAGCAGCTCCCGACCGGGGGGGCCCACAGATACGCAGTATTTT. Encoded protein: CASSSRPGGPTDTQYF.